This TCR beta chain was sequenced during a study of T-cell reconstitution after alpha-beta-depleted transplantation in children. Study observations and caveats: Expanded graft clones numbering several hundred reportedly gave rise to alpha-beta T cells about two months after transplant. When one year had passed after transplant, most T-cell counts and diversity came from newly produced T cells.

TCRbeta library preparation incorporated unique molecular identifiers. TCRdb recomputed calls from the PCR reads with MiXCR, one row per CDR3 protein. The sample consists of a few hundred thousand distinct CDR3 sequences, around 27% of them appearing once. Concerning this clonotype: Antigen unknown.

V trimming: 3 bases; J trimming: 6 bases; junction bases outside the gene matches: 12. The CDR3 sequence is 16 residues long. Germline CDR1 reads LNHDA; CDR2 reads SQIVND (reference sequence). This chain joins TRBV19 and TRBJ2-5; 8 bases align to TRBD2. This TCR was recovered from a boy younger than two with Wiskott-Aldrich syndrome, due to receive a stem cell transplant. Sequencing was performed on PBMCs, taken before TCRalphabeta/CD19-depleted stem cell transplant. This chain's CDR3 is CASSMRSGSSLKTQYF. In DNA, the CDR3 is TGTGCCAGTAGTATGAGGAGCGGGAGTAGTTTAAAGACCCAGTACTTC.